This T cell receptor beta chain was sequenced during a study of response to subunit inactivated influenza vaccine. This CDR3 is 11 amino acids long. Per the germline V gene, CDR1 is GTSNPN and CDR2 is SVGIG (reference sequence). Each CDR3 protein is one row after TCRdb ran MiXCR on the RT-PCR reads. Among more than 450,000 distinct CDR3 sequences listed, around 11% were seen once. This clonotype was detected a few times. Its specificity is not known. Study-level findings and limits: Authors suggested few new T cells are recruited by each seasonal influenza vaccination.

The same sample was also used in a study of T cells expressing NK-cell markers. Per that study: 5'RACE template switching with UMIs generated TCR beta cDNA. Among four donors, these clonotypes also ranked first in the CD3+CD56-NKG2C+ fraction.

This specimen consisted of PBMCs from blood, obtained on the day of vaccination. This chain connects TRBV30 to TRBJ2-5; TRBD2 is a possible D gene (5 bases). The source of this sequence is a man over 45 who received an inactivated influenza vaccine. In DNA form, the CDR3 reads TGTGCGGGAGCGGTACAAGAGACCCAGTACTTC. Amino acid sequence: CAGAVQETQYF.